The 16 T cell receptor beta chains reported below all come from one sample, sequenced in a study of identical twins. TCRdb redid the calling of the 5' RACE reads with MiXCR, one entry per CDR3 protein. This sample yields 700,000 or so distinct CDR3 sequences, of which over 8.5% are seen a single time; around 0.98% belongs to the top ten. This sample also appeared in a second study, on yellow fever vaccine responses in identical twins.

The specimen was PBMCs. The receptors originated from a young woman in good health.

The V call is TRBV7-3, the J call TRBJ2-1; the D gene is possibly TRBD2 (6 bases). This CDR3 comprises 15 residues. Trimming cost V 4 bases and J 6 bases, with 16 bases left between them. Germline loops: CDR1 SGHTA, CDR2 FQGTGA. CDR3 amino acids: CASSSTSLRGNEQFF. CDR3 bases: TGTGCCAGCAGCTCGACCAGCCTGCGGGGCAATGAGCAGTTCTTC.

V is TRBV5-5 and J is TRBJ1-5, with TRBD1 matching 9 bases. V lost 4 bases to trimming and J lost 7 bases; unmatched junction nucleotides: 9. The CDR3 is 15 residues long. CDR1 is SGHKS, CDR2 YYEKEE, per germline (reference sequence). CDR3 coding DNA: TGTGCCAGCAGCCAAGGGACAGGGCCGTACCAGCCCCAGCATTTT. Residues: CASSQGTGPYQPQHF.

The V call is TRBV28, the J call TRBJ2-7, with 14 nucleotides matching TRBD2. This CDR3 is 16 amino acids long. Germline CDR1 and CDR2: MDHEN and SYDVKM. Unmatched junction bases numbered 9, after V lost 6 bases and J lost 5 bases. The CDR3 spells CASSRPGLAGANEQYF. CDR3 sequence (DNA): TGTGCCAGCAGCCGACCGGGACTAGCGGGAGCTAACGAGCAGTACTTC.

The CDR3 DNA reads TGTGCCAGCAGGTTTACCAACACCGGGGAGCTGTTTTTT. It encodes CASRFTNTGELFF. The chain has TRBV7-3 and TRBJ2-2, with unresolved D. V lost 6 bases, J lost 2 bases, and 7 bases lay in between. Germline V gene sequence: CDR1 SGHTA, CDR2 FQGTGA. The CDR3 covers 13 residues.

The rearrangement uses TRBV20-1 and TRBJ2-1; D not resolved. Trimming removed 0 bases at V and 5 bases at J, with 11 bases between. CDR3 length: 14 amino acids. The germline V gene encodes CDR1 DFQATT and CDR2 SNEGSKA (reference sequence). The CDR3 region has the DNA TGCAGTGCTAGAGATTCTGGCAGGAACAATGAGCAGTTCTTC. Translating it yields CSARDSGRNNEQFF.

The J gene is TRBJ2-5, the V gene TRBV12-3 or TRBV12-4; the D gene could be TRBD1 or TRBD2 (5 bases each). The length of the CDR3 is 14 residues. Between the trimmed V and J ends, which lost 3 bases and 5 bases, there was a span of 13 bases. CDR3 sequence reads: CASSFRGGWETQYF. The CDR3 coding sequence is TGTGCCAGCAGTTTTAGGGGCGGGTGGGAGACCCAGTACTTC.

V usage is TRBV6-5 and J usage is TRBJ2-5; 11 nucleotides line up with TRBD1. The junction had 6 bases not matched to a gene; V was cut back by 2 bases and J by 4 bases. Germline CDR1 reads MNHEY; CDR2 reads SVGAGI. This CDR3 is built from 16 residues. CDR3 sequence (DNA): TGTGCCAGCAGTTACGGCGGACAGGGGGCGGGAGAGACCCAGTACTTC. Protein: CASSYGGQGAGETQYF.

Ten or more counts support this clonotype. J is TRBJ2-7 and V is TRBV29-1; possible D gene TRBD2, 7 bases. The length of the CDR3 is 14 residues. Per germline, CDR1 SQVTM and CDR2 ANQGSEA. Trimming pared 1 base from V and 3 bases from J, leaving 13 bases between. The CDR3 sequence is CSVEAGAGVYEQYF. As DNA, the CDR3 is TGCAGCGTTGAAGCGGGGGCGGGGGTCTACGAGCAGTACTTC.

This sequence joins TRBV7-9 and TRBJ2-5, with TRBD2 identical over 11 bases. Germline V CDR1 and CDR2: SEHNR, FQNEAQ (reference sequence). J lost 3 bases, V lost 5 bases, and 5 bases had no gene match. The CDR3 length is 15 residues. As DNA, the CDR3 is TGTGCCAGCAGCCTTACGGGACTAGCGGAAGAGACCCAGTACTTC. It translates to CASSLTGLAEETQYF. The full variable domain, its missing parts supplied by reference TRBV7-9 and TRBJ2-5, is DTGVSQNPRHKITKRGQNVTFRCDPISEHNRLYWYRQTLGQGPEFLTYFQNEAQLEKSRLLSDRFSAERPKGSFSTLEIQRTEQGDSAMYLCASSLTGLAEETQYFGPGTRLLVL.

This clonotype was seen ten or more times. V is TRBV15 and J is TRBJ2-1; 11 positions match TRBD1. Germline V gives CDR1 LNHNV, CDR2 YYDKDF (reference sequence). V dropped 1 base and J dropped 6; count of bases not matched to a gene: 8. This CDR3 has 17 amino acids. CDR3 bases: TGTGCCACCAGCAGAGGTCATACCGGGACAGGGGGCAATGAGCAGTTCTTC. Encoded protein: CATSRGHTGTGGNEQFF.

The V and J genes are TRBV7-2 and TRBJ2-7; 11 bases are shared with TRBD2. The CDR3 covers 15 residues. In germline, CDR1 is SGHTA, CDR2 FQGNSA. The junction had 10 bases not matched to a gene; V was cut back by 5 bases and J by 7 bases. CDR3 DNA: TGTGCCAGCAGCATAGGACTAGCGGGTTTGCGTGAGCAGTACTTC. Translation gives CASSIGLAGLREQYF.

This sequence joins TRBV4-3 and TRBJ2-7; TRBD1 might be the D (5 bases). Looked up from germline, CDR1 is LGHNA and CDR2 is YSLEER. This CDR3 region has 13 residues. Deletions cut 1 base from V and 6 bases from J, with 10 bases between. The CDR3 DNA reads TGCGCCAGCAGCCAAGGTGTTGGGGCCGAGCAGTACTTC. Its protein is CASSQGVGAEQYF.

There are a few counts of this clonotype. The chain joins TRBV12-3 or TRBV12-4 to TRBJ2-5, with TRBD1 as a possible D gene (6 bases). V lost 1 base to trimming and J lost 2 bases, with 23 bases between them. The CDR3 length is 19 residues. The CDR3 region has the DNA TGTGCCAGCAGTTTAGTAGGACAGACAACCTATGGCTCACAAGAGACCCAGTACTTC. This codes for CASSLVGQTTYGSQETQYF.

This clonotype showed up just a few times. The chain recombines TRBV12-3 or TRBV12-4 with TRBJ2-7; the D is unclear. V was cut by 3 bases and J by 2 bases, with 8 bases left in between. This CDR3 comprises 13 residues. The CDR3 nucleotides are TGTGCCAGCAGTTTGACCCACCCCTACGAGCAGTACTTC. Amino acid sequence: CASSLTHPYEQYF.

The V and J genes are TRBV4-2 and TRBJ2-3, with D tentatively TRBD2 (6 bases). Germline V gene lookup returns CDR1 LGHNA and CDR2 YNFKEQ. The CDR3 covers 16 residues. Trimming stripped 3 bases from V and 1 base from J, with 14 bases between. The DNA of the CDR3 is TGTGCCAGCAGCCAGGCGCAAGCGGGCGGCACAGATACGCAGTATTTT. Translating gives CASSQAQAGGTDTQYF.

This clonotype turned up a few times. The chain employs TRBV29-1 and TRBJ2-5; 11 bases agree with TRBD2. The CDR3 sequence is 14 residues long. With V trimmed by 6 bases and J by 2 bases, 5 bases remained unmatched. Germline CDR1 SQVTM, CDR2 ANQGSEA. CDR3 residues: CSVTSGSSQETQYF. DNA of the CDR3: TGCAGCGTCACTAGCGGGAGCTCACAAGAGACCCAGTACTTC.